This T cell receptor beta chain was obtained from a study of blood T cell repertoires in COVID-19. Across the whole study: Collection of acute and convalescent COVID-19 samples took place in the United States, Italy and Spain.

This CDR3 region has 15 residues. Per germline, CDR1 SGHRS and CDR2 YFSETQ. Between the trimmed V and J ends, which lost 4 bases and 0 bases, there was a span of 11 bases. Assay used: immunoSEQ multiplex PCR; TCRdb lists only in-frame clones, some missing. The table lists 220,000 or so clones, 82% of them singletons. This clone was found once. The sample comprised peripheral blood. The rearrangement links TRBV5-1 to TRBJ1-3; TRBD1 might be the D (5 bases). This receptor was obtained from a woman of 80 years or more with COVID-19, enrolled during active disease. The CDR3 nucleotides are TGCGCCAGCAGCGTTACAGGTCGCTCTGGAAACACCATATATTTT. Protein product: CASSVTGRSGNTIYF.